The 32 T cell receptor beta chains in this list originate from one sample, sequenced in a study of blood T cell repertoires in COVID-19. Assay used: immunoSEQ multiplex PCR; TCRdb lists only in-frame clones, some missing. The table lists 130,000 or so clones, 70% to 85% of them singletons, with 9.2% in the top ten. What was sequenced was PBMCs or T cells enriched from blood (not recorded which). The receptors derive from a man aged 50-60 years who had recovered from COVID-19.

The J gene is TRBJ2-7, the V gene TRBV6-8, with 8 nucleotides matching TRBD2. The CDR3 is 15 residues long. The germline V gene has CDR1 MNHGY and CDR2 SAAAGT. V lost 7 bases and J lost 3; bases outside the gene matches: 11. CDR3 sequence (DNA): TGTGCCAGCAACCTCGGACTAGCCGCATTCTACGAGCAGTACTTC. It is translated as CASNLGLAAFYEQYF.

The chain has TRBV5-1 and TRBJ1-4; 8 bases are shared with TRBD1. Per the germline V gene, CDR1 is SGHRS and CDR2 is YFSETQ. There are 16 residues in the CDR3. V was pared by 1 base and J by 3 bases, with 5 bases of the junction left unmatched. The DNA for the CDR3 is TGCGCCAGCAGCTTGCAGGGGGCGATGGCTAATGAAAAACTGTTTTTT. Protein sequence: CASSLQGAMANEKLFF.

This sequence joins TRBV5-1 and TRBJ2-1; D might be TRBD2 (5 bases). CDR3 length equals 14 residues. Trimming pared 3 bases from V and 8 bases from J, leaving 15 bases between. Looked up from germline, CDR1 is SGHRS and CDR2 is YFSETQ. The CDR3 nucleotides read TGCGCCAGCAGCTCATCGGGAATGCGCGATGAGCAGTTCTTC. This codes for CASSSSGMRDEQFF.

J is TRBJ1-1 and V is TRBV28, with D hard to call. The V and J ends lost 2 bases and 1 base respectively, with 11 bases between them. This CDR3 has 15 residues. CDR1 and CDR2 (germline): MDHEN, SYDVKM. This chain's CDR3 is CASSLRKTGNTEAFF. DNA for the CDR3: TGTGCCAGCAGTTTACGTAAAACCGGGAACACTGAAGCTTTCTTT. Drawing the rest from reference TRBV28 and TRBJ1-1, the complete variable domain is DVKVTQSSRYLVKRTGEKVFLECVQDMDHENMFWYRQDPGLGLRLIYFSYDVKMKEKGDIPEGYSVSREKKERFSLILESASTNQTSMYLCASSLRKTGNTEAFFGQGTRLTVV.

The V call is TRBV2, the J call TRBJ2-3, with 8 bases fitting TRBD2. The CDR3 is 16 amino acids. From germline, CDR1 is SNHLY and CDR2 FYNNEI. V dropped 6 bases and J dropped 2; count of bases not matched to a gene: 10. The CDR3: CASRDWAGGSTDTQYF. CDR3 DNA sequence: TGTGCCAGCAGGGACTGGGCGGGGGGCTCCACAGATACGCAGTATTTT. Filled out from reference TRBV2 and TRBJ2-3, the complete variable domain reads EPEVTQTPSHQVTQMGQEVILRCVPISNHLYFYWYRQILGQKVEFLVSFYNNEISEKSEIFDDQFSVERPDGSNFTLKIRSTKLEDSAMYFCASRDWAGGSTDTQYFGPGTRLTVL.

The CDR3 spells CASSDNGSRGPGSYGYTF. Written as DNA, the CDR3 is TGTGCCAGCAGTGACAATGGGTCAAGGGGGCCGGGAAGTTATGGCTACACCTTC. The V call is TRBV2, the J call TRBJ1-2; 7 nucleotides agree with TRBD1. J was trimmed by 5 bases and V by 3 bases; bases with no gene match: 18. Germline V gives CDR1 SNHLY, CDR2 FYNNEI. This CDR3 is 18 amino acids long. Full variable domain (missing parts from reference TRBV2 and TRBJ1-2): EPEVTQTPSHQVTQMGQEVILRCVPISNHLYFYWYRQILGQKVEFLVSFYNNEISEKSEIFDDQFSVERPDGSNFTLKIRSTKLEDSAMYFCASSDNGSRGPGSYGYTFGSGTRLTVV.

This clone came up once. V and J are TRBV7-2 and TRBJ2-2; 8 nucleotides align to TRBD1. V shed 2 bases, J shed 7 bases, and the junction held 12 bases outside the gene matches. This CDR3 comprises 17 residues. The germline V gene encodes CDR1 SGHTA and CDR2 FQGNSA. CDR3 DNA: TGTGCCAGCAGCTTAACGACGCCGGGACAGGCTGGCGGGGAGCTGTTTTTT. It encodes CASSLTTPGQAGGELFF. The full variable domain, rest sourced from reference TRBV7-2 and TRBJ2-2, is GAGVSQSPSNKVTEKGKDVELRCDPISGHTALYWYRQSLGQGLEFLIYFQGNSAPDKSGLPSDRFSAERTGGSVSTLTIQRTQQEDSAVYLCASSLTTPGQAGGELFFGEGSRLTVL.

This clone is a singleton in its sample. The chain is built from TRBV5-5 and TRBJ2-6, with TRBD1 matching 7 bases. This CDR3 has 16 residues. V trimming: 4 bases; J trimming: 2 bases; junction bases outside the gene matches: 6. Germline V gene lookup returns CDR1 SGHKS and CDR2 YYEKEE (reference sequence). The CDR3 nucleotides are TGTGCCAGCAGCAGAACAGGGGTCCCTGGGGCCAACGTCCTGACTTTC. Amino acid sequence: CASSRTGVPGANVLTF.

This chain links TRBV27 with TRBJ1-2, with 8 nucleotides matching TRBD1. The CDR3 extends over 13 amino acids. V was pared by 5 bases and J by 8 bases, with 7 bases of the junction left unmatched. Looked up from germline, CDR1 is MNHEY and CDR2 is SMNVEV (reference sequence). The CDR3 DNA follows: TGTGCCAGCAGTCCCCGACAGGGGAGGGGCTACACCTTC. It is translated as CASSPRQGRGYTF.

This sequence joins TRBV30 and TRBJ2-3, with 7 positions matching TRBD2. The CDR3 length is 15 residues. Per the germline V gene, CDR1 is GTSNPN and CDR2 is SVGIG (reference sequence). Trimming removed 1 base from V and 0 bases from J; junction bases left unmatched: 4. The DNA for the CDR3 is TGTGCCTGGAGTGCTGGGAGGGTTAGCACAGATACGCAGTATTTT. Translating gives CAWSAGRVSTDTQYF.

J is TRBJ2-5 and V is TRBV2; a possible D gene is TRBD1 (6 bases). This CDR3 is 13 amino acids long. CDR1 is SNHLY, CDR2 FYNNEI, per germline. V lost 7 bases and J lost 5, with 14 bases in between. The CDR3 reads CASMRTRGETQYF. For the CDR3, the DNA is TGTGCCAGCATGAGGACAAGGGGGGAGACCCAGTACTTC.

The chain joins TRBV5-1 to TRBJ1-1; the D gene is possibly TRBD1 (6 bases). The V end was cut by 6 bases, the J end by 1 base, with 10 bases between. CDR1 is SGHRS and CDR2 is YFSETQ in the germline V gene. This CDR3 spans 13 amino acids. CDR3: CASKEGGNTEAFF. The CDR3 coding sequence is TGCGCCAGCAAGGAAGGGGGGAACACTGAAGCTTTCTTT. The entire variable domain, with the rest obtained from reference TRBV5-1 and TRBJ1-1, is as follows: KAGVTQTPRYLIKTRGQQVTLSCSPISGHRSVSWYQQTPGQGLQFLFEYFSETQRNKGNFPGRFSGRQFSNSRSEMNVSTLELGDSALYLCASKEGGNTEAFFGQGTRLTVV.

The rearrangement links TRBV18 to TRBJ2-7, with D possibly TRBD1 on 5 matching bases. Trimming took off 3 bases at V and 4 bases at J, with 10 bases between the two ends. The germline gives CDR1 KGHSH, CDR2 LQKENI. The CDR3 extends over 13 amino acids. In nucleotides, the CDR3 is TGTGCCAGCTCACCCTTACAGGTTTACGAGCAGTACTTC. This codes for CASSPLQVYEQYF.

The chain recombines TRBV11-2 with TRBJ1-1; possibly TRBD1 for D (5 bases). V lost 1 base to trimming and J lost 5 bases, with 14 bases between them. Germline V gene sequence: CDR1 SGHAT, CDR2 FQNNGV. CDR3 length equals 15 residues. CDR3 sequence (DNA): TGTGCCAGCAGCTTAGTGGTGGGGGGTGAGACTGAAGCTTTCTTT. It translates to CASSLVVGGETEAFF.

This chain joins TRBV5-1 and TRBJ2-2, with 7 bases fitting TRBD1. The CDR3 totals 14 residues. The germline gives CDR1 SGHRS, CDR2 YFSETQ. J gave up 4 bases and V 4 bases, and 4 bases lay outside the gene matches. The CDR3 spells CASSPGQSTGELFF. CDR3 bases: TGCGCCAGCAGCCCGGGACAGTCCACCGGGGAGCTGTTTTTT.

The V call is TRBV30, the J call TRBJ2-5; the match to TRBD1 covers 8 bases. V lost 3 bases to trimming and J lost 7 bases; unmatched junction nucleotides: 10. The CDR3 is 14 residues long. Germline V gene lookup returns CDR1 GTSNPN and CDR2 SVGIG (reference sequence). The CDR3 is CAWRPLTGAGTQYF. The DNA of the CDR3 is TGTGCCTGGAGGCCCTTGACAGGGGCGGGGACCCAGTACTTC.

CDR3 loop: CASSQVATSGGVNTGELFF. The CDR3 bases are TGCGCCAGCAGCCAAGTTGCGACTAGCGGGGGGGTGAACACCGGGGAGCTGTTTTTT. The chain recombines TRBV4-1 with TRBJ2-2, with 14 bases aligning to TRBD2. Germline values: CDR1 MGHRA, CDR2 YSYEKL. The length of the CDR3 is 19 residues. The V segment lost 1 base and the J segment 1 base; nucleotides outside the gene matches: 5.

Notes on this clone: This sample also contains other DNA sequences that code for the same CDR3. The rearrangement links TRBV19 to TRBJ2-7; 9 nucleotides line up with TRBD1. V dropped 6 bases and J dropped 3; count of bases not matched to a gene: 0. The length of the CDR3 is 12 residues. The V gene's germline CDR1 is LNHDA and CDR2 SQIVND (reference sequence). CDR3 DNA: TGTGCCAGTAGGGACAGGGGCTACGAGCAGTACTTC. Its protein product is CASRDRGYEQYF.

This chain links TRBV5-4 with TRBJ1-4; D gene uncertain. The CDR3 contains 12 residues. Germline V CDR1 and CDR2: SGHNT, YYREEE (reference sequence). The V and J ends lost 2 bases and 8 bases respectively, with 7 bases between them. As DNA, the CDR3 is TGTGCCAGCAGCTTCGGACTGGAAAAACTGTTTTTT. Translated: CASSFGLEKLFF.

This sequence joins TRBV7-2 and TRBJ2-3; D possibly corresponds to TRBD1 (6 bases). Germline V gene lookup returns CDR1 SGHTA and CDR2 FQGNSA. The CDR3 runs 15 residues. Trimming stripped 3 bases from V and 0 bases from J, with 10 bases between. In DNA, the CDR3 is TGTGCCAGCAGCTTCCAGGGGCTTAGCACAGATACGCAGTATTTT. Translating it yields CASSFQGLSTDTQYF.

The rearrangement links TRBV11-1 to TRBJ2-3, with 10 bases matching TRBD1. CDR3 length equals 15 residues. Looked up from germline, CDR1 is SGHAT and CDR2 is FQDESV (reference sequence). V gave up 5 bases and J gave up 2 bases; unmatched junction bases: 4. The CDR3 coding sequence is TGTGCCAGCAGCCGGGGGACAGGGGACACAGATACGCAGTATTTT. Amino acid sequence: CASSRGTGDTDTQYF.

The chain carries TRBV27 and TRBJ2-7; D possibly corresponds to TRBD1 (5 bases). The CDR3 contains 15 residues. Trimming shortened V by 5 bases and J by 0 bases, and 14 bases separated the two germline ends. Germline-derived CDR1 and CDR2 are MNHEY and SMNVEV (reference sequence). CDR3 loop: CASSTTTAISYEQYF. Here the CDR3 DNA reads TGTGCCAGCAGTACGACGACAGCTATCTCCTACGAGCAGTACTTC.

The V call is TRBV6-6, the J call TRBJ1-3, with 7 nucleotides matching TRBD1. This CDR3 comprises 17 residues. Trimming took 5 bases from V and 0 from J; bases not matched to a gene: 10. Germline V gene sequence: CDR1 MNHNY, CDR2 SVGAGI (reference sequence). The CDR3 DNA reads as TGTGCCAGCAGTCGTCGAGTCGGGACAGTCTCTGGAAACACCATATATTTT. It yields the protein CASSRRVGTVSGNTIYF.

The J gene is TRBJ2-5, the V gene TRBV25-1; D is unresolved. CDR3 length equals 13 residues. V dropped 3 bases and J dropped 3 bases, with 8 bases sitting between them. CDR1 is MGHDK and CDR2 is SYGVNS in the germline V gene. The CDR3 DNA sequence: TGTGCCAGCAGTGAGGCCAGAAAAGAGACCCAGTACTTC. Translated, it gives CASSEARKETQYF.

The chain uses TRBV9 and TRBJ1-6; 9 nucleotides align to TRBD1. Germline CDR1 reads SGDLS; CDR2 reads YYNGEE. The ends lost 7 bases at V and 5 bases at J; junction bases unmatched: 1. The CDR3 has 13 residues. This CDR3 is CASGTGNNSPLHF. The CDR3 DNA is TGTGCCAGCGGGACAGGGAATAATTCACCCCTCCACTTT.

CDR3: CASCPGDTGELFF. For the CDR3, the DNA is TGTGCCAGCTGCCCAGGGGACACCGGGGAGCTGTTTTTT. The chain has TRBV18 and TRBJ2-2, with D maybe TRBD1 (6 bases). V lost 7 bases and J lost 3, with 9 bases in between. Germline values: CDR1 KGHSH, CDR2 LQKENI. The CDR3 length is 13 residues. The full variable domain, in which reference TRBV18 and TRBJ2-2 provide the parts outside the CDR3, is NAGVMQNPRHLVRRRGQEARLRCSPMKGHSHVYWYRQLPEEGLKFMVYLQKENIIDESGMPKERFSAEFPKEGPSILRIQQVVRGDSAAYFCASCPGDTGELFFGEGSRLTVL.

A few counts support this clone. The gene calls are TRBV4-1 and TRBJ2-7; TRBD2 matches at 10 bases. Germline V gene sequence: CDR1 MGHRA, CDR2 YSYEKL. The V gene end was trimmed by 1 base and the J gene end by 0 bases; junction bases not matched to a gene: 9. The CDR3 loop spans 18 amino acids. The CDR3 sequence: CASSQANLLAGSSYEQYF. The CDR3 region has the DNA TGCGCCAGCAGCCAAGCGAACCTACTAGCGGGGAGCTCCTACGAGCAGTACTTC.

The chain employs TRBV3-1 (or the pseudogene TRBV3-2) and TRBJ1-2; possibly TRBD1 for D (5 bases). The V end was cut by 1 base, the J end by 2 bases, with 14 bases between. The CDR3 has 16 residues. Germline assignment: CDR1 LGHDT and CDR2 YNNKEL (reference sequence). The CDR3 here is CASSQGNRIPNYGYTF. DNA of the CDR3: TGTGCCAGCAGCCAAGGGAACAGGATTCCCAACTATGGCTACACCTTC.

CDR3 in amino acids: CAWSRTGAEAFF. The CDR3 bases are TGTGCCTGGAGCCGTACAGGCGCTGAAGCTTTCTTT. The chain is built from TRBV30 and TRBJ1-1; D is possibly TRBD1 (5 bases). This CDR3 is built from 12 residues. CDR1 and CDR2 (germline): GTSNPN, SVGIG (reference sequence). Deletions cut 3 bases from V and 6 bases from J, with 11 bases between.

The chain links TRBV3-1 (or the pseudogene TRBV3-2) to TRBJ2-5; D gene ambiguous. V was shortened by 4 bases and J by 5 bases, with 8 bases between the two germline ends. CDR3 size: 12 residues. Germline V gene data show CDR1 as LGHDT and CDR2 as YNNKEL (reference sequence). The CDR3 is CASSRSSETQYF. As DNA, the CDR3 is TGTGCCAGCAGCCGTAGCTCGGAGACCCAGTACTTC.

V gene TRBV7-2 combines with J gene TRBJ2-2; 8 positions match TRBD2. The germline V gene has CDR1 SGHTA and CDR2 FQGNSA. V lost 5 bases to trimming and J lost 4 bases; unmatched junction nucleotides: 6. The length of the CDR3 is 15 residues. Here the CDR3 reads CASSDAGGSTGELFF. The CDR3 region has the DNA TGTGCCAGCAGCGACGCGGGGGGCAGCACCGGGGAGCTGTTTTTT.

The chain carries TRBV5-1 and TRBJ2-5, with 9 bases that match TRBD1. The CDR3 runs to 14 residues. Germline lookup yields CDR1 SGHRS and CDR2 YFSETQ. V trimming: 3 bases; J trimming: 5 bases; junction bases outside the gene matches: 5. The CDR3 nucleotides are TGCGCCAGCAGCTCTACAGGGGGCGCGGAGACCCAGTACTTC. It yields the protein CASSSTGGAETQYF.